The 10 T cell receptor beta chains given below trace back to one sample, sequenced in a study of regulatory T cells in long-lasting Graves disease. Arm-PCR of CDR3 regions and iRepertoire HTBI primers were the basis on which TCR beta libraries were built. TCRdb re-analysed the multiplex PCR reads in MiXCR, keeping a single row per CDR3 protein. The sample lists 400,000 to 500,000 distinct CDR3 sequences; 22% were seen once. Sample time point: persistent/refractory GD, antithyroid drugs over 5 years with positive TRAb. Extracted PBMC RNA gave rise to the TCR library. This sample comprised peripheral blood mononuclear cells (PBMCs), obtained when the disease was refractory, from a patient treated with antithyroid drugs. All receptors come from a female donor with Graves disease.

This clonotype appeared many times. This chain uses TRBV12-3 or TRBV12-4 with TRBJ2-5, with D possibly being TRBD1 or TRBD2 (5 bases each). V lost 3 bases and J lost 7, with 12 bases in between. The CDR3 is 13 residues long. The CDR3: CASSLGVEVTQYF. Written as DNA, the CDR3 is TGTGCCAGCAGTTTGGGGGTTGAGGTGACCCAGTACTTC.

Only a few counts were recorded for this clonotype. The CDR3 sequence: CASSLAVSGSYNSPLHF. CDR3 nucleotide sequence: TGTGCCAGCAGTTTGGCGGTCTCGGGGTCCTATAATTCACCCCTCCACTTT. This chain connects TRBV12-3 or TRBV12-4 to TRBJ1-6, with unresolved D. V lost 3 bases and J lost 1, with 13 bases in between. The CDR3 sequence is 17 residues long.

The sample holds many counts of this clonotype. The V gene is TRBV29-1, the J gene TRBJ1-1; the D gene is possibly TRBD1 (5 bases). The CDR3 covers 14 residues. Germline V lookup: CDR1 SQVTM, CDR2 ANQGSEA. Trimming cost V 0 bases and J 5 bases, with 13 bases left between them. CDR3 bases: TGCAGCGTTGAAGAGGGGTGGGGGGGGACTGAAGCTTTCTTT. Protein sequence: CSVEEGWGGTEAFF.

This clonotype was seen ten or more times. The J gene is TRBJ2-5, the V gene TRBV20-1, with D uncertain. Trimming stripped 0 bases from V and 5 bases from J, with 7 bases between. The CDR3 consists of 12 residues. From germline, CDR1 is DFQATT and CDR2 SNEGSKA (reference sequence). CDR3 sequence: CSARDPVETQYF. For the CDR3, the DNA is TGCAGTGCTAGAGATCCAGTGGAGACCCAGTACTTC.

The chain recombines TRBV30 with TRBJ2-6; 7 bases map to TRBD1. J gave up 5 bases and V 5 bases, and 9 bases lay outside the gene matches. The CDR3 totals 15 residues. Germline lookup yields CDR1 GTSNPN and CDR2 SVGIG (reference sequence). CDR3 sequence (DNA): TGTGCCTGGGGCAGGAACAGGGGATGGGCCAACGTCCTGACTTTC. It codes for CAWGRNRGWANVLTF.

This clonotype was counted many times. The chain uses TRBV25-1 and TRBJ2-7; TRBD1 matches 7 bases. This CDR3 comprises 15 residues. The germline V gene encodes CDR1 MGHDK and CDR2 SYGVNS. The V and J ends lost 5 bases and 0 bases, in that order; junction bases with no gene match: 7. Here the CDR3 reads CASSKPRGISYEQYF. The CDR3 DNA is TGTGCCAGCAGTAAACCCAGGGGGATCTCCTACGAGCAGTACTTC.

This clonotype was detected ten times or more. This chain connects TRBV27 to TRBJ2-7; TRBD1 matches 7 bases. From germline, CDR1 is MNHEY and CDR2 SMNVEV (reference sequence). This CDR3 comprises 15 residues. The trim removed 5 bases at V and 2 bases at J, leaving 9 bases unmatched. As DNA, the CDR3 is TGTGCCAGCAGTACCCTGGGGCAGGGGGCCTACGAGCAGTACTTC. Translating it yields CASSTLGQGAYEQYF.

This chain joins TRBV9 and TRBJ2-2; 7 bases line up with TRBD2. CDR3 size: 17 residues. Germline V gene data show CDR1 as SGDLS and CDR2 as YYNGEE. J lost 0 bases, V lost 0 bases, and 5 bases had no gene match. CDR3 in amino acids: CASSVVASGTNTGELFF. The CDR3 bases are TGTGCCAGCAGCGTAGTTGCTAGCGGAACGAACACCGGGGAGCTGTTTTTT.

The CDR3 DNA reads as TGCAGCGGGGCGGGTTCCGGGGAGCTGTTTTTT. It translates to CSGAGSGELFF. The chain employs TRBV29-1 and TRBJ2-2; a possible D gene is TRBD2 (5 bases). Germline-derived CDR1 and CDR2 are SQVTM and ANQGSEA. This CDR3 spans 11 amino acids. V dropped 7 bases and J dropped 6 bases, with 9 bases sitting between them.

Note on this clonotype: A much larger clone differs from this one at a single base, so this may be a read error. V usage is TRBV28 and J usage is TRBJ1-1; no clear D. V lost 6 bases to trimming and J lost 10 bases, with 18 bases between them. From germline, CDR1 is MDHEN and CDR2 SYDVKM. The CDR3 extends over 13 amino acids. The CDR3 region is CASSLGGFVGAFF. The CDR3 bases are TGTGCCAGCAGCCTCGGAGGATTTGTGGGAGCTTTCTTT.